One and the same sample provided the 13 T cell receptor beta chains below, sequenced in a study of blood T cell repertoires in COVID-19. The protocol was immunoSEQ multiplex PCR, while the TCRdb copy is restricted to in-frame clones and leaves out a portion. This repertoire shows roughly 250,000 clones, roughly 82% found once; its top ten account for 4.9%. The material sequenced was peripheral blood. The receptors originated from a woman aged 80 or over with active or convalescent COVID-19.

This clone was picked up a small number of times. This sequence joins TRBV3-1 (or the pseudogene TRBV3-2) and TRBJ1-5, with 8 bases lining up with TRBD1. Germline CDR1 is LGHDT and CDR2 is YNNKEL (reference sequence). V gave up 0 bases and J gave up 2 bases; unmatched junction bases: 6. The CDR3 is 17 amino acids. The CDR3 nucleotides are TGTGCCAGCAGCCAAGATATAACGACAGGGGGCAATCAGCCCCAGCATTTT. As protein: CASSQDITTGGNQPQHF.

This chain uses TRBV3-1 (or the pseudogene TRBV3-2) with TRBJ1-1; D is possibly TRBD1 (6 bases). V lost 4 bases and J lost 0, with 12 bases in between. Germline CDR1 is LGHDT and CDR2 is YNNKEL (reference sequence). The CDR3 is 15 residues long. CDR3 protein: CASSPPTGMNTEAFF. The CDR3 DNA reads TGTGCCAGCAGCCCTCCAACAGGGATGAACACTGAAGCTTTCTTT.

V and J are TRBV6-1 and TRBJ1-1; the D gene is possibly TRBD1 (6 bases). The CDR3 is 15 amino acids. Germline V gene data show CDR1 as MNHNS and CDR2 as SASEGT. V was cut by 3 bases and J by 2 bases, with 13 bases left in between. The CDR3 loop is CASSDPPGANTEAFF. In DNA, the CDR3 is TGTGCCAGCAGTGATCCACCAGGGGCTAACACTGAAGCTTTCTTT.

CDR3 region: CASSFSRLLTGNQPQHF. Here the CDR3 DNA reads TGTGCCAGCAGTTTTTCCAGGTTATTAACAGGCAATCAGCCCCAGCATTTT. The rearrangement joins TRBV27 to TRBJ1-5, with D unclear. Trimming stripped 3 bases from V and 2 bases from J, with 17 bases between. This CDR3 contains 17 residues. The germline gives CDR1 MNHEY, CDR2 SMNVEV (reference sequence).

This clone was picked up one time. The chain uses TRBV19 and TRBJ1-6; 8 bases fit TRBD1. This CDR3 is built from 14 residues. V lost 4 bases to trimming and J lost 7 bases; unmatched junction nucleotides: 3. The germline V gene encodes CDR1 LNHDA and CDR2 SQIVND (reference sequence). The CDR3 DNA follows: TGTGCCAGTAGTACCCGACAGGGGAATTCACCCCTCCACTTT. This encodes CASSTRQGNSPLHF.

This clone has more than one count but fewer than ten. V usage is TRBV4-1 and J usage is TRBJ2-4; D might be TRBD1 (6 bases). The CDR3 spans 13 residues. The germline V and J ends were trimmed by 4 bases and 9 bases, with 13 bases remaining between them. The V gene's germline CDR1 is MGHRA and CDR2 YSYEKL. The CDR3, as DNA: TGCGCCAGCAGCCGCTGGGACATGGGCATTCAGTACTTC. Its translation: CASSRWDMGIQYF.

For the CDR3, the DNA is TGTGCCACCAGCAGAGATTTGGGGGAAGGAGGGTTCAATGAGCAGTTCTTC. It specifies CATSRDLGEGGFNEQFF. The chain couples TRBV15 to TRBJ2-1, with D possibly being TRBD2 (6 bases). The CDR3 has 17 residues. Germline V gives CDR1 LNHNV, CDR2 YYDKDF (reference sequence). V lost 0 bases and J 6 bases, leaving 18 bases between the germline ends.

The chain joins TRBV6-6 to TRBJ1-2, with TRBD1 as a possible D gene (6 bases). Germline values: CDR1 MNHNY, CDR2 SVGAGI (reference sequence). V lost 6 bases and J 2 bases, leaving 28 bases between the germline ends. There are 19 residues in the CDR3. CDR3 sequence: CASSRSAGAGARGNYGYTF. The CDR3 region has the DNA TGTGCCAGCAGCCGAAGCGCCGGGGCAGGGGCCCGAGGAAACTATGGCTACACCTTC.

The chain has TRBV2 and TRBJ1-5; a weak D match, TRBD1 (6 bases). The CDR3 length is 14 residues. Trimming stripped 6 bases from V and 1 base from J, with 10 bases between. Germline CDR1 SNHLY, CDR2 FYNNEI. The CDR3: CASRGQTSNQPQHF. The CDR3 bases are TGTGCCAGCAGAGGACAGACAAGCAATCAGCCCCAGCATTTT.

In its sample, this clone was seen a few times. J is TRBJ1-5 and V is TRBV5-5; D gene uncertain. This CDR3 spans 17 amino acids. Germline CDR1 is SGHKS and CDR2 is YYEKEE (reference sequence). V was pared by 2 bases and J by 1 base, with 16 bases between. CDR3 residues: CASSFFPAGKSNQPQHF. The CDR3 DNA is TGTGCCAGCAGCTTTTTTCCGGCGGGGAAGAGCAATCAGCCCCAGCATTTT.

V usage is TRBV11-2 and J usage is TRBJ2-7; a possible D gene is TRBD1 (5 bases). CDR1 SGHAT and CDR2 FQNNGV come from the germline V gene. The CDR3 runs to 15 residues. V dropped 4 bases and J dropped 3 bases, with 16 bases sitting between them. The CDR3 region is CASSYLTQGSYEQYF. CDR3 in DNA: TGTGCCAGCAGCTACCTCACCCAGGGAAGCTACGAGCAGTACTTC.

This clone was observed a few times. The J gene is TRBJ1-2, the V gene TRBV6-1; TRBD1 aligns across 10 bases. CDR1 is MNHNS, CDR2 SASEGT, per germline. The CDR3 length is 17 residues. The J segment lost 5 bases and the V segment lost 1 base, leaving 10 bases of the junction unmatched. CDR3 protein: CASSEGGGDRGRYGYTF. The CDR3 bases are TGTGCCAGCAGTGAAGGGGGTGGGGACAGGGGTCGGTATGGCTACACCTTC.

The rearrangement links TRBV4-2 to TRBJ2-1; D remains ambiguous. The CDR3 loop spans 15 amino acids. Germline V gives CDR1 LGHNA, CDR2 YNFKEQ. Deletions cut 0 bases from V and 0 bases from J, with 6 bases between. The CDR3 loop is CASSQDRSSYNEQFF. The CDR3 DNA follows: TGTGCCAGCAGCCAAGATCGCAGCTCCTACAATGAGCAGTTCTTC.